This T cell receptor (beta chain) originates from a study of T cell repertoires in cytomegalovirus infection. Study context: Matching HLA type and CMV infection were both indicated by public TCR beta signatures. Study-level results: Based on cumulative public TCR beta family frequency, carriers of CMV plus the relevant HLA were identified. Clonotype analysis showed dominance of the ex vivo response by HLA-C-restricted CMV-specific TCR beta clonotypes.

TCRdb reanalysed the reads using MiXCR and keeps one entry per CDR3 protein. The repertoire holds about 600,000 distinct CDR3 sequences, with approximately 24% as singletons. The trim removed 1 base at V and 4 bases at J, leaving 5 bases unmatched. The CDR3 has 15 amino acids. Looked up from germline, CDR1 is SGHVS and CDR2 is FNYEAQ. With respect to this clonotype: The antigen is unknown.

The TCR comes from a human donor in good health (CMV status not recorded). Some clones in this sample may be carry-over from other donors' samples. The chain links TRBV7-6 to TRBJ2-5; TRBD2 matches at 8 bases. Sequenced sample: CD8+ T cells from PBMCs. The CDR3 sequence: CASSLVAGRIETQYF. Written as DNA, the CDR3 is TGTGCCAGCAGCTTAGTAGCGGGGAGGATAGAGACCCAGTACTTC. Full variable domain (missing parts from reference TRBV7-6 and TRBJ2-5): GAGVSQSPRYKVTKRGQDVALRCDPISGHVSLYWYRQALGQGPEFLTYFNYEAQQDKSGLPNDRFSAERPEGSISTLTIQRTEQRDSAMYRCASSLVAGRIETQYFGPGTRLLVL.